This is a list of T cell receptor beta chains from one sample in a study of blood T cell repertoires in COVID-19. Sequencing used immunoSEQ multiplex PCR; TCRdb keeps in-frame clones, though not all of them. The table includes 350,000 to 500,000 clones, around 90% detected once. Sequencing was done on a sample of peripheral blood. The source is a man between 18 and 35 years old with COVID-19, enrolled during active disease. CDR3s include the opening cysteine and the closing phenylalanine or tryptophan. Fields, in order: clone size, D gene, J gene, V gene, CDR3 length, CDR3 DNA, CDR3 protein. D genes are given only for firm matches. Only part of the rows carry a size: once, few, many, or a class if the clone is expanded.

>.|.|TRBJ1-1|TRBV19|13
TGTGCCAGTAGTATTCGTAGAAGAACTGAAGCTTTCTTT
CASSIRRRTEAFF
>few|.|TRBJ1-6|TRBV6-5|15
TGTGCCAGCAGTTACTCACAGGGCTATAATTCACCCCTCCACTTT
CASSYSQGYNSPLHF
>.|.|TRBJ1-1|TRBV11-2|14
TGTGCCAGCAGCTTACCCAGACAGAACACTGAAGCTTTCTTT
CASSLPRQNTEAFF
>once|.|TRBJ1-6|TRBV19|14
TGTGCCAGTAGCGGGGGCTCCTATAATTCACCCCTCCACTTT
CASSGGSYNSPLHF
>.|.|TRBJ1-1|TRBV4-1|11
TGCGCCAGCAGCCAGGGGGGGCCCGGTTTCTTT
CASSQGGPGFF
>.|TRBD1|TRBJ2-4|TRBV13|15
TGTGCCAGCAACCGTCGGACAGGGATATCGGACATTCAGTACTTC
CASNRRTGISDIQYF
>.|.|TRBJ1-1|TRBV4-1|16
TGCGCCAGCAGCCAAGCCCCGACGGGGGGGGACACTGAAGCTTTCTTT
CASSQAPTGGDTEAFF
>.|TRBD2|TRBJ2-3|TRBV7-8|14
TGTGCCAGCATAGCGGGGGGATACACAGATACGCAGTATTTT
CASIAGGYTDTQYF
>.|TRBD1|TRBJ1-2|TRBV30|12
TGTGCCTGGAGCCGTCGACAGGGTAGCCCCACCTTC
CAWSRRQGSPTF
>.|TRBD2|TRBJ2-5|TRBV27|15
TGTGCCAGCAGTTTACTAGCGGGGGGGCAAGAGACCCAGTACTTC
CASSLLAGGQETQYF
>.|.|TRBJ2-3|TRBV5-1|16
TGCGCCAGCAGCTTCTCCGGGGTGAAAGAAGGACATACGCAGTATTTT
CASSFSGVKEGHTQYF
>.|TRBD1|TRBJ2-3|TRBV5-1|13
TGCGCCACCCGGACAGGGGCCCCGGATACGCAGTATTTT
CATRTGAPDTQYF
>.|.|TRBJ2-2|TRBV15|12
TGTGCCACCCAGCCGGGCACCGGGGAGCTGTTTTTT
CATQPGTGELFF
>.|TRBD1|TRBJ1-5|TRBV7-6|16
TGTGCCAGCAGCTTAGAGACAGGGAATGCCAATCAGCCCCAGCATTTT
CASSLETGNANQPQHF
>once|.|TRBJ2-5|TRBV7-8|14
TGTGCCAGCAGCTTCCTACGGGTGCAAGAGACCCAGTACTTC
CASSFLRVQETQYF
>.|.|TRBJ2-7|TRBV2|13
TGTGCCAGCAGTGATTTGGCGGCCTACGAGCAGTACTTC
CASSDLAAYEQYF
>.|TRBD1|TRBJ1-6|TRBV13|16
TGTGCCAGCAGCTCCCGGGACAGGGGGCCCGAAATCGCCCTCCACTTT
CASSSRDRGPEIALHF
>.|TRBD1|TRBJ2-7|TRBV6-5|15
TGTGCCAGCAGAGCCCACGGCAGGGGGACCTACGAGCAGTACTTC
CASRAHGRGTYEQYF
>.|TRBD2|TRBJ2-1|TRBV6-5|16
TGTGCCAGCAGTTCCGCTACTAGCGGGGGTTTTGGAGAGCAGTTCTTC
CASSSATSGGFGEQFF
>.|.|TRBJ1-5|TRBV18|15
TGTGCCAGCTCACCATCCGTGGCAGTTGATCAGCCCCAGCATTTT
CASSPSVAVDQPQHF
>.|.|TRBJ2-3|TRBV2|16
TGTGCCAGCAGTGTTCAGAGGCGGGGCCCCACAGATACGCAGTATTTT
CASSVQRRGPTDTQYF
>.|.|TRBJ2-7|TRBV12-5|12
TGTGCTAGTGGTCCGGGGGTCGACGAGCAGTACTTC
CASGPGVDEQYF